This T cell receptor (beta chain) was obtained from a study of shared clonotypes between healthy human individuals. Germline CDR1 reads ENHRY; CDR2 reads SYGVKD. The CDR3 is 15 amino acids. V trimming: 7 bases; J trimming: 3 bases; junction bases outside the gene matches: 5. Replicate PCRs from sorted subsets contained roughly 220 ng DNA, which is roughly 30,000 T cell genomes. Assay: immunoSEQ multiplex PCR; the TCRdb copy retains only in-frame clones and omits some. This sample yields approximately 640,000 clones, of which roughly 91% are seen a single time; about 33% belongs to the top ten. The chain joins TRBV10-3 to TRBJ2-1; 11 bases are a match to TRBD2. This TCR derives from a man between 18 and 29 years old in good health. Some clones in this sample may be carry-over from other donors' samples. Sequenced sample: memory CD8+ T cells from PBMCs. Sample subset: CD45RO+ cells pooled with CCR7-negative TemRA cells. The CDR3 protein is CAITPTSGSYNEQFF. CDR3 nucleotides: TGTGCCATCACTCCTACTAGCGGGAGCTACAATGAGCAGTTCTTC.